Sequencing of this T cell receptor beta chain was carried out in a study of blood T cell repertoires in COVID-19. Study summary: The samples span acute and convalescent COVID-19 from the United States, Italy and Spain. Sources were T cells, B-cell-depleted T cells, or PBMCs; the material itself was cDNA or gDNA.

In the source study's methods: Reference gene primer amplification in the assay estimated nucleated cell counts. Measured with immunoSEQ multiplex PCR; TCRdb has only the in-frame clones, and not every one. The DNA gave D and trimming, while V, J and clone size come from that table. The sample includes more than 110,000 clones, almost 85% of them seen just once. The CDR3 spans 16 residues. Germline values: CDR1 KGHSH, CDR2 LQKENI. The V end lost 2 bases, the J end lost 3 bases, and 14 bases lay between the germline ends. The sample taken for sequencing was peripheral blood. V is TRBV18 and J is TRBJ1-3; D is unclear. The receptor was isolated from a man aged 50-59 years with acute or convalescent COVID-19. CDR3 protein: CASSPAESGFGNTIYF. The CDR3 DNA reads TGTGCCAGCTCACCAGCTGAGTCGGGTTTTGGAAACACCATATATTTT.